This TCR beta chain came from a study of graft-versus-host responses after intestinal transplantation. Profiled with immunoSEQ multiplex PCR; TCRdb holds only in-frame clones, not every one. The table records about 110,000 clones, 90% to 95% of them present only once. Details on this clone: What it binds is unknown.

V lost 5 bases and J 2 bases, leaving 5 bases between the germline ends. This CDR3 has 12 amino acids. Germline CDR1 and CDR2: SGHTA and FQGNSA. The TCR sequence derives from a human donor who received an intestinal transplant. The chain uses TRBV7-2 and TRBJ2-3; the D is unclear. The source was unstimulated CD8+ T cells sorted from spleen or lymph node cells, collected before intestinal transplant. The CDR3 is CASSPDTDTQYF. In DNA, the CDR3 is TGTGCCAGCAGCCCGGACACAGATACGCAGTATTTT.